A selection of T cell receptor beta chains follows, all from one sample in a study of T-cell reconstitution after alpha-beta-depleted transplantation in children. TCRdb ran MiXCR on the PCR reads and lists one entry per CDR3 protein. The profile covers 110,000 or so distinct CDR3 sequences, with approximately 6.9% appearing a single time and around 23% taken by the ten largest. Material: PBMCs, mostly from graft donor cells, obtained 360 days after TCRalphabeta/CD19-depleted stem cell transplant. These receptors came from a male patient aged 2 to 9 who had a stem cell transplant for acute lymphoblastic leukemia, so the T cells may come from the graft donor. CDR3s include the opening cysteine and the closing phenylalanine or tryptophan. A D gene is named only where the DNA matches it firmly. Expanded clones are given a class, and other clones once, few, many or no size at all.

V gene: TRBV6-1
clone size: few
D gene: -
J gene: TRBJ2-3
CDR3 protein: CASTLTTTDTQYF
CDR3 DNA: TGTGCCAGCACTCTGACTACCACAGATACGCAGTATTTT

V gene: TRBV4-3
clone size: few
D gene: -
J gene: TRBJ2-7
CDR3 protein: CASSQEGGGPYEQYF
CDR3 DNA: TGCGCCAGCAGCCAAGAGGGAGGGGGCCCCTACGAGCAGTACTTC

V gene: TRBV4-3
clone size: many
D gene: TRBD1
J gene: TRBJ1-4
CDR3 protein: CASSPRDRGEKLFF
CDR3 DNA: TGCGCCAGCAGCCCCCGGGACAGAGGGGAAAAACTGTTTTTT

V gene: TRBV5-1
clone size: many
D gene: TRBD2
J gene: TRBJ2-5
CDR3 protein: CASSGTSGQETQYF
CDR3 DNA: TGCGCCAGCAGCGGAACTAGCGGTCAAGAGACCCAGTACTTC

V gene: TRBV6-2/TRBV6-3
clone size: many
D gene: TRBD1
J gene: TRBJ2-2
CDR3 protein: CASSYSRQGIGELFF
CDR3 DNA: TGTGCCAGCAGTTACTCGAGACAGGGGATCGGGGAGCTGTTTTTT

V gene: TRBV7-2
clone size: many
D gene: TRBD1
J gene: TRBJ2-7
CDR3 protein: CASSGTGYEQYF
CDR3 DNA: TGTGCCAGCAGCGGGACAGGGTACGAGCAGTACTTC

V gene: TRBV7-8
clone size: many
D gene: TRBD1
J gene: TRBJ2-3
CDR3 protein: CASPGQGVTDTQYF
CDR3 DNA: TGTGCCAGCCCGGGACAGGGGGTCACAGATACGCAGTATTTT

V gene: TRBV10-3
clone size: many
D gene: -
J gene: TRBJ2-2
CDR3 protein: CATRGSNTGELFF
CDR3 DNA: TGTGCCACGAGGGGGTCGAACACCGGGGAGCTGTTTTTT

V gene: TRBV7-8
clone size: many
D gene: -
J gene: TRBJ2-5
CDR3 protein: CASSWETQYF
CDR3 DNA: TGTGCCAGCAGCTGGGAGACCCAGTACTTC

V gene: TRBV21-1
clone size: -
D gene: -
J gene: TRBJ1-6
CDR3 protein: CASSSRDRVNSPLHF
CDR3 DNA: TGTGCCAGCAGCTCCCGGGACCGAGTTAATTCACCCCTCCACTTT

V gene: TRBV11-2
clone size: few
D gene: -
J gene: TRBJ1-1
CDR3 protein: CASSTRQGGTEAFF
CDR3 DNA: TGTGCCAGCAGCACGAGGCAGGGAGGTACTGAAGCTTTCTTT

V gene: TRBV2
clone size: many
D gene: -
J gene: TRBJ1-2
CDR3 protein: CASRDKPRGYTF
CDR3 DNA: TGTGCCAGCAGAGATAAGCCCCGGGGCTACACCTTC

V gene: TRBV28
clone size: many
D gene: -
J gene: TRBJ2-2
CDR3 protein: CASNSHEGNTGELFF
CDR3 DNA: TGTGCCAGCAACTCCCACGAGGGGAACACCGGGGAGCTGTTTTTT

V gene: TRBV20-1
clone size: few
D gene: -
J gene: TRBJ2-5
CDR3 protein: CSARVPRGQETQYF
CDR3 DNA: TGCAGTGCTAGAGTACCCAGGGGCCAAGAGACCCAGTACTTC

V gene: TRBV4-3
clone size: few
D gene: -
J gene: TRBJ1-2
CDR3 protein: CASSPAGRRDGYTF
CDR3 DNA: TGCGCCAGCAGCCCGGCCGGGAGAAGGGATGGCTACACCTTC

V gene: TRBV5-6
clone size: many
D gene: -
J gene: TRBJ1-2
CDR3 protein: CASSIRQSLAF
CDR3 DNA: TGTGCCAGCAGCATCCGACAGTCGCTCGCCTTC

V gene: TRBV7-9
clone size: few
D gene: -
J gene: TRBJ2-6
CDR3 protein: CASSLARGYGANVLTF
CDR3 DNA: TGTGCCAGCAGCTTAGCGCGGGGTTACGGGGCCAACGTCCTGACTTTC

V gene: TRBV27
clone size: many
D gene: -
J gene: TRBJ2-1
CDR3 protein: CASSFRDASVGQFF
CDR3 DNA: TGTGCCAGCAGTTTCCGGGACGCATCGGTAGGGCAGTTCTTC

V gene: TRBV7-9
clone size: many
D gene: -
J gene: TRBJ2-7
CDR3 protein: CASSPRATGGYEQYF
CDR3 DNA: TGTGCCAGCAGCCCCAGGGCCACTGGGGGCTACGAGCAGTACTTC

V gene: TRBV2
clone size: -
D gene: TRBD2
J gene: TRBJ2-5
CDR3 protein: CASSELMGLIGKETQYF
CDR3 DNA: TGTGCCAGCAGTGAGCTGATGGGACTAATTGGGAAGGAGACCCAGTACTTC

V gene: TRBV7-8
clone size: many
D gene: -
J gene: TRBJ1-2
CDR3 protein: CASSPYRNTNYGYTF
CDR3 DNA: TGTGCCAGCAGCCCGTACCGCAATACTAACTATGGCTACACCTTC

V gene: TRBV7-9
clone size: few
D gene: -
J gene: TRBJ1-5
CDR3 protein: CASSPGQSRQPQHF
CDR3 DNA: TGTGCCAGCAGCCCGGGCCAAAGCAGGCAGCCCCAGCATTTT

V gene: TRBV24-1
clone size: many
D gene: -
J gene: TRBJ1-5
CDR3 protein: CATSANDQGWVGNQPQHF
CDR3 DNA: TGTGCCACCAGTGCCAACGACCAGGGGTGGGTAGGCAATCAGCCCCAGCATTTT

V gene: TRBV20-1
clone size: -
D gene: -
J gene: TRBJ1-1
CDR3 protein: CSAKWPKRNTEAFF
CDR3 DNA: TGCAGTGCGAAATGGCCGAAGCGGAACACTGAAGCTTTCTTT

V gene: TRBV5-4
clone size: few
D gene: -
J gene: TRBJ1-5
CDR3 protein: CASSLFPSGQPQHF
CDR3 DNA: TGTGCCAGCAGCTTGTTCCCTAGCGGACAGCCCCAGCATTTT

V gene: TRBV2
clone size: many
D gene: -
J gene: TRBJ2-4
CDR3 protein: CASLSAQNIQYF
CDR3 DNA: TGTGCCAGCCTTTCGGCCCAAAACATTCAGTACTTC